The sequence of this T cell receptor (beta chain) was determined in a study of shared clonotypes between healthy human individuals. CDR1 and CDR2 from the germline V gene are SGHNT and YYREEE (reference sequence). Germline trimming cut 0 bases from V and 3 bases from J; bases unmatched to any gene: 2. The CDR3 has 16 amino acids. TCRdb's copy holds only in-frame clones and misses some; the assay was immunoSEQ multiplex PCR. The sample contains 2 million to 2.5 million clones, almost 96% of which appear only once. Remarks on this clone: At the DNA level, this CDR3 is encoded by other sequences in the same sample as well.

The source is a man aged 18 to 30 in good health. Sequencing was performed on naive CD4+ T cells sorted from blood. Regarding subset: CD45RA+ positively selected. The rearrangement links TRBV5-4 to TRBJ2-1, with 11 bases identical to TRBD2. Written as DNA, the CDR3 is TGTGCCAGCAGCTTGGGGGGGACTAGCGGCTACAATGAGCAGTTCTTC. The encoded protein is CASSLGGTSGYNEQFF.